A single sample gave rise to the 30 T cell receptor beta chains below, sequenced in a study of shared clonotypes between healthy human individuals. Using immunoSEQ multiplex PCR, the repertoire was profiled, and TCRdb retains in-frame clones only, with some absent. The profile shows roughly 2.5 million clones, more than 90% of them singletons. What was sequenced was naive CD4+ T cells sorted from blood. As for subset: CD45RA+ positively selected. These receptors originate from a man between 18 and 29 years old in good health.

The chain employs TRBV11-2 and TRBJ2-5; 14 bases align to TRBD2. The germline gives CDR1 SGHAT, CDR2 FQNNGV. V lost 3 bases and J lost 6; bases outside the gene matches: 6. The CDR3 consists of 16 residues. CDR3 sequence: CASSFRLAGGGKTQYF. The CDR3 DNA reads TGTGCCAGCAGCTTCCGACTAGCGGGAGGGGGGAAGACCCAGTACTTC.

The chain carries TRBV6-5 and TRBJ1-5; D is uncertain. The germline V gene encodes CDR1 MNHEY and CDR2 SVGAGI. This CDR3 region has 16 residues. V lost 1 base, J lost 0 bases, and 10 bases lay in between. The CDR3 DNA follows: TGTGCCAGCAGTTACTATGGGCCTTATAGCAATCAGCCCCAGCATTTT. Protein product: CASSYYGPYSNQPQHF.

The CDR3 DNA sequence: TGTGCCAGCAGGGCCGGGACATTCTACGAGCAGTACTTC. Protein: CASRAGTFYEQYF. J is TRBJ2-7 and V is TRBV6-5; the D gene is possibly TRBD1 (6 bases). V was pared by 6 bases and J by 3 bases, with 12 bases between. The V gene's germline CDR1 is MNHEY and CDR2 SVGAGI. The CDR3 contains 13 residues.

This clone has just one count. The chain uses TRBV4-1 and TRBJ2-3, with D tentatively TRBD1 or TRBD2 (5 bases each). CDR1 and CDR2 (germline): MGHRA, YSYEKL. V shed 4 bases and J shed 6 bases, with 14 bases lying between them. The CDR3 length is 14 residues. CDR3 protein: CASSLGERRDTQYF. DNA for the CDR3: TGCGCCAGCAGCCTGGGGGAAAGGCGGGATACGCAGTATTTT.

The chain combines TRBV10-1 with TRBJ2-5; TRBD1 or TRBD2 may be the D gene (5 bases each). Germline lookup yields CDR1 WNHNN and CDR2 SYGVQD (reference sequence). Trimming stripped 2 bases from V and 5 bases from J, with 9 bases between. The CDR3 runs 13 residues. The CDR3 DNA sequence: TGCGCCAGCAGTGAGGGGGGAGCCGAGACCCAGTACTTC. It is translated as CASSEGGAETQYF.

A word on this clone: The CDR3 carries no conserved terminal phenylalanine or tryptophan, so it likely arises from a read error. V is TRBV11-2 and J is TRBJ2-7; D is perhaps TRBD1 (5 bases). The V gene lost 6 bases and the J gene lost 2 bases, with 11 bases spanning the gap. Germline V gene lookup returns CDR1 SGHAT and CDR2 FQNNGV. The CDR3 loop spans 13 amino acids. CDR3 DNA: TGTGCCAGCAGACTAACAGGACCCTACGAGCAGTACCTC. Its protein product is CASRLTGPYEQYL.

The V gene is TRBV11-1, the J gene TRBJ2-7; 8 bases are a match to TRBD2. J lost 0 bases, V lost 4 bases, and 11 bases had no gene match. There are 17 residues in the CDR3. Per germline, CDR1 SGHAT and CDR2 FQDESV (reference sequence). For the CDR3, the DNA is TGTGCCAGCAGCTCCTCGGCGGGGGGCTGGGGCTCCTACGAGCAGTACTTC. Amino acids: CASSSSAGGWGSYEQYF. The full variable domain, completed using reference TRBV11-1 and TRBJ2-7, is EAEVAQSPRYKITEKSQAVAFWCDPISGHATLYWYRQILGQGPELLVQFQDESVVDDSQLPKDRFSAERLKGVDSTLKIQPAELGDSAMYLCASSSSAGGWGSYEQYFGPGTRLTVT.

This chain uses TRBV19 with TRBJ2-7; 9 bases line up with TRBD2. The CDR3 is 15 residues long. Germline V gives CDR1 LNHDA, CDR2 SQIVND (reference sequence). V lost 5 bases, J lost 1 base, and 6 bases stayed unmatched. The CDR3 sequence: CASSLLLAGSYEQYF. CDR3 in DNA: TGTGCCAGTAGTTTACTACTAGCGGGTTCCTACGAGCAGTACTTC.

The chain has TRBV7-9 and TRBJ2-7, with no clear D. There are 19 residues in the CDR3. Trimming took off 2 bases at V and 5 bases at J, with 28 bases between the two ends. Germline CDR1 SEHNR, CDR2 FQNEAQ (reference sequence). The CDR3 DNA sequence: TGTGCCAGCAGCTTAAGGTCTCTAGACCAATTGCCTTTCAACCACGAGCAGTACTTC. Translated: CASSLRSLDQLPFNHEQYF.

The chain links TRBV30 to TRBJ1-4; D not resolved. The V and J ends lost 0 bases and 8 bases respectively, with 7 bases between them. CDR1 is GTSNPN, CDR2 SVGIG, per germline (reference sequence). The CDR3 is made up of 12 amino acids. The CDR3 here is CAWSVPGEKLFF. The CDR3 nucleotides are TGTGCCTGGAGTGTACCCGGGGAAAAACTGTTTTTT.

The chain joins TRBV18 to TRBJ2-7; D may match TRBD1 or TRBD2 (5 bases each). This CDR3 region has 14 residues. CDR1 and CDR2 (germline): KGHSH, LQKENI. Trimming cost V 4 bases and J 2 bases, with 12 bases left between them. The CDR3 sequence: CASSLGGGTYEQYF. CDR3 DNA: TGTGCCAGCTCACTGGGTGGGGGTACCTACGAGCAGTACTTC.

This clone was seen just once. The same CDR3 also results from other DNA sequences found in this sample. The rearrangement links TRBV5-1 to TRBJ1-1; TRBD1 might be the D (5 bases). V was shortened by 5 bases and J by 1 base, with 9 bases between the two germline ends. Per the germline V gene, CDR1 is SGHRS and CDR2 is YFSETQ. The CDR3 spans 13 residues. For the CDR3, the DNA is TGCGCCAGCAGACGGGACCCGAACACTGAAGCTTTCTTT. Translating gives CASRRDPNTEAFF.

V and J are TRBV28 and TRBJ2-7; weak D call: TRBD1 (5 bases). Between the trimmed V and J ends, which lost 5 bases and 5 bases, there was a span of 22 bases. This CDR3 comprises 16 residues. The germline CDR1 and CDR2 sequences are MDHEN and SYDVKM. The CDR3 bases are TGTGCCAGCAGTCCCGCTGGGGCAGGTGGAACGGACGAGCAGTACTTC. This sequence encodes CASSPAGAGGTDEQYF.

The V gene is TRBV9, the J gene TRBJ2-6; the match to TRBD1 covers 7 bases. J was trimmed by 0 bases and V by 3 bases; bases with no gene match: 6. The germline V gene encodes CDR1 SGDLS and CDR2 YYNGEE. The CDR3 is 17 residues long. DNA for the CDR3: TGTGCCAGCAGCGCTCGGACAGGACGCTCTGGGGCCAACGTCCTGACTTTC. Protein product: CASSARTGRSGANVLTF.

The rearrangement joins TRBV30 to TRBJ1-2; D perhaps matches TRBD1 (5 bases). The V gene's germline CDR1 is GTSNPN and CDR2 SVGIG (reference sequence). The CDR3 has 13 residues. V was shortened by 3 bases and J by 7 bases, with 15 bases between the two germline ends. CDR3 loop: CAWSLGGSGGYTF. CDR3 nucleotide sequence: TGTGCCTGGAGCTTGGGGGGTTCCGGTGGCTACACCTTC.

This chain uses TRBV21-1 with TRBJ1-4; no check of the table's D call, TRBD1, against the DNA was made. TRBV21-1 is recorded as a pseudogene. The CDR3 has 13 residues. CDR3 in amino acids: CASWGREGEKLFF. DNA of the CDR3: TGTGCCAGCTGGGGCAGAGAAGGTGAAAAACTGTTTTTT.

The chain uses TRBV11-2 and TRBJ1-1; TRBD1 matches 9 bases. This CDR3 is built from 15 residues. Per the germline V gene, CDR1 is SGHAT and CDR2 is FQNNGV. The V segment lost 5 bases and the J segment 1 base; nucleotides outside the gene matches: 5. CDR3 residues: CASSPTGGKNTEAFF. Written as DNA, the CDR3 is TGTGCCAGCAGCCCGACAGGGGGTAAGAACACTGAAGCTTTCTTT.

The V gene is TRBV5-1, the J gene TRBJ2-3, with 11 positions matching TRBD2. The germline gives CDR1 SGHRS, CDR2 YFSETQ. Trimming cost V 4 bases and J 1 base; bases outside gene matches: 8. The length of the CDR3 is 17 residues. Written as DNA, the CDR3 is TGCGCCAGCAGCGCGGGGGGGACTAGCGGAGGCACAGATACGCAGTATTTT. Translated, it gives CASSAGGTSGGTDTQYF.

CDR3 sequence (DNA): TGCGCCAGCAGCCCCGGACTAGCGGGGACCTTTCAAGAGACCCAGTACTTC. Protein product: CASSPGLAGTFQETQYF. The chain combines TRBV5-1 with TRBJ2-5, with 12 bases matching TRBD2. J lost 2 bases, V lost 4 bases, and 9 bases had no gene match. The length of the CDR3 is 17 residues. Germline V gene sequence: CDR1 SGHRS, CDR2 YFSETQ.

The genes are TRBV5-4 and TRBJ2-1; D possibly corresponds to TRBD1 (8 bases). Germline CDR1 is SGHNT and CDR2 is YYREEE (reference sequence). The V end lost 5 bases, the J end lost 4 bases, and 25 bases lay between the germline ends. This CDR3 has 18 amino acids. CDR3 region: CASRPTGGLAEDYNEQFF. CDR3 sequence (DNA): TGTGCCAGCAGACCAACAGGGGGGCTAGCGGAAGATTACAATGAGCAGTTCTTC.

The chain has TRBV5-6 and TRBJ1-1; unclear D gene. Germline loops: CDR1 SGHDT, CDR2 YYEEEE. Trimming took off 1 base at V and 0 bases at J, with 7 bases between the two ends. This CDR3 has 14 residues. The chain's CDR3 is CASSLIYLNTEAFF. The CDR3 DNA reads as TGTGCCAGCAGCTTGATCTACTTGAACACTGAAGCTTTCTTT.

The V and J genes are TRBV18 and TRBJ2-1; 7 bases align to TRBD1. V gave up 2 bases and J gave up 2 bases; unmatched junction bases: 9. CDR1 KGHSH and CDR2 LQKENI come from the germline V gene. CDR3 size: 17 residues. As DNA, the CDR3 is TGTGCCAGCTCACCAAACCCGAAGGGACAGACCTACAATGAGCAGTTCTTC. As protein: CASSPNPKGQTYNEQFF. Full variable domain (outside the CDR3, taken from reference TRBV18 and TRBJ2-1): NAGVMQNPRHLVRRRGQEARLRCSPMKGHSHVYWYRQLPEEGLKFMVYLQKENIIDESGMPKERFSAEFPKEGPSILRIQQVVRGDSAAYFCASSPNPKGQTYNEQFFGPGTRLTVL.

This chain links TRBV11-2 with TRBJ2-7; TRBD2 agrees at 8 bases. V lost 4 bases, J lost 0 bases, and 5 bases stayed unmatched. The CDR3 contains 15 residues. Germline-derived CDR1 and CDR2 are SGHAT and FQNNGV. The CDR3 reads CASSSLAASSYEQYF. The CDR3, as DNA: TGTGCCAGCAGCTCACTAGCGGCGAGCTCCTACGAGCAGTACTTC.

The V and J genes are TRBV10-3 and TRBJ2-7; possibly TRBD2 for D (6 bases). This CDR3 region has 13 residues. CDR1 and CDR2 (germline): ENHRY, SYGVKD. The V gene lost 6 bases and the J gene lost 3 bases, with 12 bases spanning the gap. The CDR3 bases are TGTGCCATCAGGGGGGACTTCGGCTACGAGCAGTACTTC. Encoded protein: CAIRGDFGYEQYF.

The chain has TRBV7-3 and TRBJ2-5; the D gene could be TRBD1 or TRBD2 (5 bases each). V was shortened by 1 base and J by 5 bases, with 17 bases between the two germline ends. This CDR3 region has 16 residues. CDR1 is SGHTA and CDR2 is FQGTGA in the germline V gene. CDR3: CASSLRSGPPEETQYF. The CDR3 DNA is TGTGCCAGCAGCTTAAGGTCGGGGCCCCCGGAGGAGACCCAGTACTTC.

The rearrangement uses TRBV5-1 and TRBJ2-3; no definite D call. The V and J ends lost 2 bases and 1 base respectively, with 5 bases between them. Germline lookup yields CDR1 SGHRS and CDR2 YFSETQ. The CDR3 length is 13 residues. The CDR3 nucleotides are TGCGCCAGCAGCTTCTGGGGCACAGATACGCAGTATTTT. It is translated as CASSFWGTDTQYF.

The V and J genes are TRBV6-6 and TRBJ2-3; 10 bases fit TRBD2. Looked up from germline, CDR1 is MNHNY and CDR2 is SVGAGI (reference sequence). The CDR3 totals 16 residues. The ends lost 2 bases at V and 5 bases at J; junction bases unmatched: 7. The CDR3 coding sequence is TGTGCCAGCAGTTACCTATGGGGGACTAGCGAAGATACGCAGTATTTT. It translates to CASSYLWGTSEDTQYF.

This chain connects TRBV10-3 to TRBJ2-7; 10 bases are a match to TRBD1. This CDR3 comprises 11 residues. The V gene's germline CDR1 is ENHRY and CDR2 SYGVKD. The trim removed 8 bases at V and 6 bases at J, leaving 1 base unmatched. The CDR3 loop is CAIGQGGEQYF. The CDR3, as DNA: TGTGCCATCGGACAGGGGGGCGAGCAGTACTTC.

The chain combines TRBV25-1 with TRBJ1-2; a weak D match, TRBD1 (5 bases). CDR3 length: 14 residues. The germline gives CDR1 MGHDK, CDR2 SYGVNS. Between the trimmed V and J ends, which lost 8 bases and 2 bases, there was a span of 15 bases. In DNA, the CDR3 is TGTGCCAGCGGATCCCCGACAGAGAACTATGGCTACACCTTC. This codes for CASGSPTENYGYTF.

This clone was detected once. The V call is TRBV5-4, the J call TRBJ2-7, with D perhaps TRBD1 (5 bases). V was shortened by 0 bases and J by 7 bases, with 11 bases between the two germline ends. The CDR3 has 13 residues. Looked up from germline, CDR1 is SGHNT and CDR2 is YYREEE (reference sequence). CDR3 bases: TGTGCCAGCAGCTTGGGACAGCGCTCGGAGCAGTACTTC. Protein: CASSLGQRSEQYF.